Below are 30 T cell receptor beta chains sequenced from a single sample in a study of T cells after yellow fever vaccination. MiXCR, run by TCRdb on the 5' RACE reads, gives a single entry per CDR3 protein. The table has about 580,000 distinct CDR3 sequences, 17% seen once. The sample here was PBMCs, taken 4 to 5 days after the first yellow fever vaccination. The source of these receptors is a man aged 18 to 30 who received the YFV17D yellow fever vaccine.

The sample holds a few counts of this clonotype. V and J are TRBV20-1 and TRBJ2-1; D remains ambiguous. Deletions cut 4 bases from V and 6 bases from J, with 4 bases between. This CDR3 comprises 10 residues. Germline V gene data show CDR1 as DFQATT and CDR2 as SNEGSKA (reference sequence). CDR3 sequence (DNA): TGCAGTGCTAAGGGCAATGAGCAGTTCTTC. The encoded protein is CSAKGNEQFF.

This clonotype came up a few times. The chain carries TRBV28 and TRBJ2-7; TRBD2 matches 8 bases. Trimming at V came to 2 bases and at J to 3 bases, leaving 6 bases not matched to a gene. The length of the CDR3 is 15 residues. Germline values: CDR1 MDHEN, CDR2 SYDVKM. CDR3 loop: CASSLRLAGDYEQYV. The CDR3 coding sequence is TGTGCCAGCAGTTTACGGCTAGCGGGTGACTACGAGCAGTACGTC.

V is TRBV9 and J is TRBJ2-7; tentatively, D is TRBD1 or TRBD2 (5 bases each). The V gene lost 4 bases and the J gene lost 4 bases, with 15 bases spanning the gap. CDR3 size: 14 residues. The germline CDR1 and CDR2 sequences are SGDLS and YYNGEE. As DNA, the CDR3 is TGTGCCAGCAGCCCAGAGAGGGGTAATTACGAGCAGTACTTC. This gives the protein CASSPERGNYEQYF.

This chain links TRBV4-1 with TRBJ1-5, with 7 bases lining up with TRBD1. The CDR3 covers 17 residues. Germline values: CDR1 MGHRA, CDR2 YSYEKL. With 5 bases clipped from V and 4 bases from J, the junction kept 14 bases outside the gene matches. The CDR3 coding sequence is TGCGCCAGCAGCACCACTAACCCGGGGACAGTTAATCAGCCCCAGCATTTT. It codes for CASSTTNPGTVNQPQHF.

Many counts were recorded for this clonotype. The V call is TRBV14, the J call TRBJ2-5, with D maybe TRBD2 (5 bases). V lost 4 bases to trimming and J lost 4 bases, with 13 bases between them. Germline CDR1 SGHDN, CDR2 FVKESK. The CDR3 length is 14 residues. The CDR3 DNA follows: TGTGCCAGCAGCCTGAGGGCGGGCGGAGAGACCCAGTACTTC. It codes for CASSLRAGGETQYF.

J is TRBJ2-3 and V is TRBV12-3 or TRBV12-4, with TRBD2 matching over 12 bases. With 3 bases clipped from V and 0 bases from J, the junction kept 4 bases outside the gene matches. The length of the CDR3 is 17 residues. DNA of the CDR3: TGTGCCAGCAGTTTTACTAGCGGGGGGCTGAGCACAGATACGCAGTATTTT. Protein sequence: CASSFTSGGLSTDTQYF.

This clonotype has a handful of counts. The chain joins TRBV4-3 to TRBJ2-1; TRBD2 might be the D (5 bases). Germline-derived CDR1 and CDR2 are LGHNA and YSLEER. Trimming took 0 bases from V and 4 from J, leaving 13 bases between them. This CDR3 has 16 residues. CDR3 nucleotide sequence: TGCGCCAGCAGCCAAGATCCGACCAGAGGGTACAATGAGCAGTTCTTC. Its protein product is CASSQDPTRGYNEQFF.

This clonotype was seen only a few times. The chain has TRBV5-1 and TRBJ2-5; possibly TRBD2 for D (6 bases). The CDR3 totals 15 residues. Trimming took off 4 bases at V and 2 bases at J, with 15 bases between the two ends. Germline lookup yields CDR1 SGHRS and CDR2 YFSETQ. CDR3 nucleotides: TGCGCCAGCAGCGTAAGCCGGGGGAAACAAGAGACCCAGTACTTC. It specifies CASSVSRGKQETQYF.

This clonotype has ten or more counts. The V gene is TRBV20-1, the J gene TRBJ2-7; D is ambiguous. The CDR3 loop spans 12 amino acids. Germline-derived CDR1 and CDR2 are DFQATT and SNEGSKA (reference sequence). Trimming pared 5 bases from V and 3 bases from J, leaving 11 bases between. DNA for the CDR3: TGCAGTGCTCACTATTCTCTCTACGAGCAGTACTTC. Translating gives CSAHYSLYEQYF.

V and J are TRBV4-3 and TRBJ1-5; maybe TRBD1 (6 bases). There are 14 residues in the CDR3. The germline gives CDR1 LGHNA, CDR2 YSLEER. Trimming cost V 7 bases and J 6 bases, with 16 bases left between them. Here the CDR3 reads CASIGWGASQPQHF. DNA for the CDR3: TGCGCCAGCATTGGTTGGGGGGCTAGTCAGCCCCAGCATTTT.

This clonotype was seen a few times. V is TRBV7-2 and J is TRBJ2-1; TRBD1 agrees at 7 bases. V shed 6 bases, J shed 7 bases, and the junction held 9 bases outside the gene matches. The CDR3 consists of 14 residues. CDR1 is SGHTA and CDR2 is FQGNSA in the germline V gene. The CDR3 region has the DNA TGTGCCAGCAGTTTTCGACAGGGTGGGAATGAGCAGTTCTTC. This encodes CASSFRQGGNEQFF.

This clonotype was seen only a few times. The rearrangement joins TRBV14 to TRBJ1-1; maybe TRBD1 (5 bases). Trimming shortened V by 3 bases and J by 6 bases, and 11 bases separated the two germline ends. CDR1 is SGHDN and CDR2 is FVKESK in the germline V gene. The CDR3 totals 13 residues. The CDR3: CASSHGRVAEAFF. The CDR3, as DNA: TGTGCCAGCAGCCATGGCAGGGTTGCTGAAGCTTTCTTT.

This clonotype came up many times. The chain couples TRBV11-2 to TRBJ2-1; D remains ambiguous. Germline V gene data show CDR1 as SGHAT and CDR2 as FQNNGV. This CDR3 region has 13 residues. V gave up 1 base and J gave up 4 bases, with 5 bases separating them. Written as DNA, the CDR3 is TGTGCCAGCAGCTTAGGACGGTACAATGAGCAGTTCTTC. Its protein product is CASSLGRYNEQFF.

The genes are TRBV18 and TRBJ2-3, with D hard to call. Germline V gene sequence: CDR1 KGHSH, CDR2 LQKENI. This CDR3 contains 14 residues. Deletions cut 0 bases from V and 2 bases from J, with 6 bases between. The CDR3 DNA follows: TGTGCCAGCTCACCACCGGCTCACACAGATACGCAGTATTTT. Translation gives CASSPPAHTDTQYF.

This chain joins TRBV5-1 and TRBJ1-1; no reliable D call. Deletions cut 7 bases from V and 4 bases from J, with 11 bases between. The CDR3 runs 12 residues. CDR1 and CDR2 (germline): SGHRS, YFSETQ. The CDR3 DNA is TGCGCCAGCGGACGAAGGGCCACTGAAGCTTTCTTT. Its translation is CASGRRATEAFF.

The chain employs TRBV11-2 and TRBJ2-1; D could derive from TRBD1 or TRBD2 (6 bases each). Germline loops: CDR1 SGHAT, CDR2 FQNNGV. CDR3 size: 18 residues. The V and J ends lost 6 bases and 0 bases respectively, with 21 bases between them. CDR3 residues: CASSQHVGGWASYNEQFF. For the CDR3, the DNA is TGTGCCAGCAGTCAACACGTAGGGGGGTGGGCCTCCTACAATGAGCAGTTCTTC.

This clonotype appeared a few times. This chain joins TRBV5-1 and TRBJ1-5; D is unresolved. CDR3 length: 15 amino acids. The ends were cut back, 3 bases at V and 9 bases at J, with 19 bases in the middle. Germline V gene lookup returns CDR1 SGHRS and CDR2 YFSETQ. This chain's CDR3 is CASSYLGREQWPQHF. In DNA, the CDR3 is TGCGCCAGCAGCTACCTGGGCCGGGAGCAGTGGCCCCAGCATTTT.

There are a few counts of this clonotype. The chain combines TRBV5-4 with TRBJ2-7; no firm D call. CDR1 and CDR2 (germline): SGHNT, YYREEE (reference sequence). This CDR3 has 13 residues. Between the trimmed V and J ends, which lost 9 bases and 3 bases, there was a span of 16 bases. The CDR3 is CATQKINVYEQYF. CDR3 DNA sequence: TGTGCCACGCAAAAGATTAATGTCTACGAGCAGTACTTC. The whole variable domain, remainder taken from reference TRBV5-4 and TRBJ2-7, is ETGVTQSPTHLIKTRGQQVTLRCSSQSGHNTVSWYQQALGQGPQFIFQYYREEENGRGNFPPRFSGLQFPNYSSELNVNALELDDSALYLCATQKINVYEQYFGPGTRLTVT.

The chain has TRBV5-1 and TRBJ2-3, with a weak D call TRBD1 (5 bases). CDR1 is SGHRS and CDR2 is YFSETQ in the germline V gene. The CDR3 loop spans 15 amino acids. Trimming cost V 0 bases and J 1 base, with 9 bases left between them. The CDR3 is CASSLGWGGTDTQYF. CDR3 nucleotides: TGCGCCAGCAGCTTGGGGTGGGGCGGCACAGATACGCAGTATTTT.

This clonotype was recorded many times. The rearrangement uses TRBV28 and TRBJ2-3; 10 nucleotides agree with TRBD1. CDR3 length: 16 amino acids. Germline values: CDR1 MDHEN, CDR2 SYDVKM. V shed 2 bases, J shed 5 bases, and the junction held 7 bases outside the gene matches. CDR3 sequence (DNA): TGTGCCAGCAGTTTAGGGGGGACAGGGGCGAAAGATACGCAGTATTTT. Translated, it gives CASSLGGTGAKDTQYF.

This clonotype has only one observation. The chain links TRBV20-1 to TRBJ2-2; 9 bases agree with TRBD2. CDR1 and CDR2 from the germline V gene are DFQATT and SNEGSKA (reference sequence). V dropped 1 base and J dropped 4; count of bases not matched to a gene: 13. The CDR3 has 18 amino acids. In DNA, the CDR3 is TGCAGTGCTAGAGTCGCAACGATCAGCGGGGGGCTCACCGGGGAGCTGTTTTTT. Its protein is CSARVATISGGLTGELFF.

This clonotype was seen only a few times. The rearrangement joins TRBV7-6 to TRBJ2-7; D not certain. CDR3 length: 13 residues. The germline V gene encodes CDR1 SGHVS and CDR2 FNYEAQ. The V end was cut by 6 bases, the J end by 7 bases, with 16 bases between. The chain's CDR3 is CASSLKIPGEQYF. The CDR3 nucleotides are TGTGCCAGCAGTTTAAAAATCCCCGGGGAGCAGTACTTC.

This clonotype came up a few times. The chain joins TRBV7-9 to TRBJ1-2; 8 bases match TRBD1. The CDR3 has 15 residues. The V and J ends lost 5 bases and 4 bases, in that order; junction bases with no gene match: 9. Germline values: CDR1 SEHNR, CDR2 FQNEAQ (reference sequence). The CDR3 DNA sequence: TGTGCCAGCAGCGAACAGGGGGAACAGGGCTATGGCTACACCTTC. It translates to CASSEQGEQGYGYTF.

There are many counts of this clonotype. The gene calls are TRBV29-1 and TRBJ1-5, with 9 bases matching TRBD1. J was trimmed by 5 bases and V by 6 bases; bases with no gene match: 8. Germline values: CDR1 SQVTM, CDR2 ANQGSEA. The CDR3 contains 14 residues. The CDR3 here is CSVAHRDRDQPQHF. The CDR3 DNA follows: TGCAGCGTCGCGCACCGGGACAGGGATCAGCCCCAGCATTTT.

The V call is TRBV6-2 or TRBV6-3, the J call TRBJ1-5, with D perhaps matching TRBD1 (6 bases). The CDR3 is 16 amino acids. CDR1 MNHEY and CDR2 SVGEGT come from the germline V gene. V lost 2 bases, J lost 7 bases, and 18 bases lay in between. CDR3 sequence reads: CASSYPPGEVGQPQHF. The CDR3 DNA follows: TGTGCCAGCAGTTACCCCCCAGGGGAAGTCGGACAGCCCCAGCATTTT.

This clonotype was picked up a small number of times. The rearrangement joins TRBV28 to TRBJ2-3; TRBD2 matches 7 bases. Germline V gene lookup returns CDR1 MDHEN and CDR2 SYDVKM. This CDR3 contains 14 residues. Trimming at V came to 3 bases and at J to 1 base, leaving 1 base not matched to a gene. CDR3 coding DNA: TGTGCCAGCAGTTTTGCGGGGGGCACAGATACGCAGTATTTT. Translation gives CASSFAGGTDTQYF.

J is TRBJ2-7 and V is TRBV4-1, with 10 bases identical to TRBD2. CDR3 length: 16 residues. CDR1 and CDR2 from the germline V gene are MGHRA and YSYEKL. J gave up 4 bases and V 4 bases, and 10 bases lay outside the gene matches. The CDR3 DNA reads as TGCGCCAGCAGCCCGAGGATAAGCGGGGGGGCGTACGAGCAGTACTTC. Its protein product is CASSPRISGGAYEQYF.

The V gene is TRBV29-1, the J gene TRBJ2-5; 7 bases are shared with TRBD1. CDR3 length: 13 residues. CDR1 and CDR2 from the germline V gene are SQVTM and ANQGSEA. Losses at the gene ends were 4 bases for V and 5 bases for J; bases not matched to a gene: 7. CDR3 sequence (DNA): TGCAGCGTTGCAGAGGGGGCTTCGGAGACCCAGTACTTC. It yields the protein CSVAEGASETQYF.

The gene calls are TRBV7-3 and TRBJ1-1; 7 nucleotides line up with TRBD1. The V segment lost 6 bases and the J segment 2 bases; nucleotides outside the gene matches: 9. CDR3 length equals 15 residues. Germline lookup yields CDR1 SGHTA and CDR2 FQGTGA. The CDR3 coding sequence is TGTGCCAGCAGAGGGGGTGGGACAGCTAACACTGAAGCTTTCTTT. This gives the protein CASRGGGTANTEAFF.

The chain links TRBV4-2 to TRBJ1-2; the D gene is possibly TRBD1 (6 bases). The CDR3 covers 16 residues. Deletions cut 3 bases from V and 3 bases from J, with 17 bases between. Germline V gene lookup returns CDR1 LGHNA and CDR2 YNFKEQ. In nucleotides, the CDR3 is TGTGCCAGCAGCCAGCCACTTGACAGGCCCGACTATGGCTACACCTTC. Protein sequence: CASSQPLDRPDYGYTF.